This T cell receptor (beta chain) was sequenced for a study of post-analysis software for immune sequencing data. Broader study findings: There was significantly lower normalized Chao1 diversity in multiple sclerosis patients than in controls. Relative to controls, patients had several TRBV segments at higher frequency, with TRBV5-6, TRBV5-1 and TRBV20-1 among these.

Unique molecular identifiers tagged the TCR beta cDNA libraries. TCRdb analysed the PCR reads with MiXCR anew, one entry per CDR3 protein. The sample includes about 770,000 distinct CDR3 sequences, about half of them seen just once. The CDR3 extends over 17 amino acids. The trim removed 0 bases at V and 7 bases at J, leaving 7 bases unmatched. Germline V gene lookup returns CDR1 SGDLS and CDR2 YYNGEE. As for this clonotype: The antigen remains unidentified.

The receptor's source is a girl aged 5-17 years with multiple sclerosis. Sequenced input: blood. The chain couples TRBV9 to TRBJ2-1, with TRBD2 matching 13 bases. CDR3 sequence reads: CASSVGWGTSGKNEQFF. In nucleotides, the CDR3 is TGTGCCAGCAGCGTAGGTTGGGGGACTAGCGGGAAAAATGAGCAGTTCTTC.